This entry lists 28 T cell receptor beta chains sequenced from one sample in a study of OX40 agonist ivuxolimab in advanced cancers. Some clones are missing from TCRdb's copy, which holds only in-frame ones; the method was immunoSEQ multiplex PCR. The repertoire holds around 32,000 clones, with roughly 87% as singletons. This specimen consisted of CD4+ or CD8+ T cells sorted from blood, obtained in a trial of the OX40 agonist ivuxolimab. The receptors here all came from an adult with an advanced solid tumor such as melanoma, head and neck, liver or kidney cancer.

The chain joins TRBV6-6 to TRBJ2-7, with D perhaps given as TRBD1 or TRBD2 (5 bases each). Trimming took off 7 bases at V and 7 bases at J, with 17 bases between the two ends. The CDR3 has 13 amino acids. CDR1 and CDR2 from the germline V gene are MNHNY and SVGAGI (reference sequence). This CDR3 is CASKNGAGLEQYF. CDR3 bases: TGTGCCAGCAAGAACGGGGCAGGCTTAGAGCAGTACTTC.

V and J are TRBV7-9 and TRBJ2-1, with 12 positions matching TRBD2. The CDR3 is 17 residues long. The germline gives CDR1 SEHNR, CDR2 FQNEAQ (reference sequence). Trimming cost V 5 bases and J 1 base; bases outside gene matches: 6. CDR3 nucleotides: TGTGCCAGCAGCCCCCTAGCGGGAGGGCCATCCTACAATGAGCAGTTCTTC. It yields the protein CASSPLAGGPSYNEQFF.

The rearrangement uses TRBV19 and TRBJ1-3, with D unresolved. This CDR3 contains 15 residues. Germline lookup yields CDR1 LNHDA and CDR2 SQIVND (reference sequence). Trimming shortened V by 7 bases and J by 1 base, and 14 bases separated the two germline ends. In nucleotides, the CDR3 is TGTGCCAGTACTCTAATGGCGGGGTCTGGAAACACCATATATTTT. Encoded protein: CASTLMAGSGNTIYF.

The chain carries TRBV30 and TRBJ2-3; 7 bases align to TRBD2. V lost 3 bases to trimming and J lost 11 bases; unmatched junction nucleotides: 11. Germline V gene lookup returns CDR1 GTSNPN and CDR2 SVGIG (reference sequence). The CDR3 spans 13 residues. CDR3 bases: TGTGCCTGGAGCAGTAGCGGGTTTCCTCAGCAGTATTTT. This encodes CAWSSSGFPQQYF.

This chain uses TRBV6-5 with TRBJ1-2, with TRBD1 identical over 7 bases. The ends lost 6 bases at V and 7 bases at J; junction bases unmatched: 8. Germline V gives CDR1 MNHEY, CDR2 SVGAGI. The CDR3 is 13 residues long. The CDR3 protein is CASRIQGHGGYTF. CDR3 in DNA: TGTGCCAGCAGAATACAGGGGCACGGTGGCTACACCTTC.

This clone was counted once. The chain carries TRBV6-4 and TRBJ2-3; D possibly corresponds to TRBD1 (6 bases). Germline V gene lookup returns CDR1 MRHNA and CDR2 SNTAGT. The CDR3 runs 15 residues. Trimming pared 0 bases from V and 1 base from J, leaving 8 bases between. CDR3 amino acids: CASSDSRTGTDTQYF. In nucleotides, the CDR3 is TGTGCCAGCAGTGACTCCCGGACAGGCACAGATACGCAGTATTTT.

V and J are TRBV19 and TRBJ1-5; D is ambiguous. CDR1 is LNHDA, CDR2 SQIVND, per germline (reference sequence). CDR3 size: 15 residues. V lost 1 base to trimming and J lost 0 bases, with 7 bases between them. The CDR3 here is CASSIGVTSNQPQHF. CDR3 nucleotide sequence: TGTGCCAGTAGTATAGGGGTCACTAGCAATCAGCCCCAGCATTTT. Together with reference TRBV19 and TRBJ1-5, the CDR3 gives the full variable domain: DGGITQSPKYLFRKEGQNVTLSCEQNLNHDAMYWYRQDPGQGLRLIYYSQIVNDFQKGDIAEGYSVSREKKESFPLTVTSAQKNPTAFYLCASSIGVTSNQPQHFGDGTRLSIL.

The V call is TRBV27, the J call TRBJ2-1; 10 positions agree with TRBD2. The CDR3 contains 14 residues. The J segment lost 1 base and the V segment lost 10 bases, leaving 4 bases of the junction unmatched. Germline CDR1 reads MNHEY; CDR2 reads SMNVEV (reference sequence). The CDR3 DNA is TGTGCCACCAAACTAGCGGGATCCTACAATGAGCAGTTCTTC. Protein: CATKLAGSYNEQFF.

This chain uses TRBV27 with TRBJ2-2; perhaps TRBD2 as D (6 bases). This CDR3 contains 13 residues. Germline CDR1 reads MNHEY; CDR2 reads SMNVEV (reference sequence). V lost 7 bases, J lost 3 bases, and 9 bases lay in between. This chain's CDR3 is CASTPGDTGELFF. The CDR3 DNA reads as TGTGCCAGCACTCCGGGGGACACCGGGGAGCTGTTTTTT.

The CDR3 loop reads CASSPGQGSYEQYF. DNA for the CDR3: TGTGCCAGCAGCCCCGGACAGGGCTCCTACGAGCAGTACTTC. This chain links TRBV13 with TRBJ2-7, with 8 positions matching TRBD1. Germline V CDR1 and CDR2: PRHDT, FYEKMQ (reference sequence). The CDR3 is made up of 14 amino acids. The ends lost 5 bases at V and 0 bases at J; junction bases unmatched: 3.

The chain is built from TRBV27 and TRBJ2-7; D uncertain. The CDR3 extends over 13 amino acids. V dropped 1 base and J dropped 3 bases, with 7 bases sitting between them. The germline gives CDR1 MNHEY, CDR2 SMNVEV (reference sequence). The DNA for the CDR3 is TGTGCCAGCAGTTTATTGGCGGACTACGAGCAGTACTTC. It specifies CASSLLADYEQYF.

The CDR3: CASSIVGQGPQETQYF. The CDR3 region has the DNA TGTGCCAGTAGTATAGTTGGGCAGGGCCCCCAAGAGACCCAGTACTTC. V is TRBV19 and J is TRBJ2-5, with D perhaps matching TRBD1 (5 bases). The V end was cut by 1 base, the J end by 1 base, with 13 bases between. Germline CDR1 LNHDA, CDR2 SQIVND (reference sequence). The CDR3 is 16 residues long.

V usage is TRBV7-9 and J usage is TRBJ1-4; no firm D call. The CDR3 covers 14 residues. CDR1 SEHNR and CDR2 FQNEAQ come from the germline V gene (reference sequence). The V gene lost 5 bases and the J gene lost 13 bases, with 20 bases spanning the gap. The CDR3 sequence: CASSNIIPGNILFF. The CDR3 bases are TGTGCCAGCAGCAATATTATTCCGGGGAATATACTGTTTTTT.

This sequence joins TRBV11-3 and TRBJ1-1; D gene unclear. Trimming stripped 4 bases from V and 0 bases from J, with 15 bases between. Germline lookup yields CDR1 SGHNT and CDR2 YENEEA. The CDR3 runs 16 residues. CDR3 region: CASSSRSVSLNTEAFF. DNA for the CDR3: TGTGCCAGCAGCTCAAGGAGTGTGTCGTTGAACACTGAAGCTTTCTTT.

The V gene is TRBV27, the J gene TRBJ1-2, with TRBD1 matching 7 bases. Germline CDR1 is MNHEY and CDR2 is SMNVEV (reference sequence). CDR3 length: 14 residues. With 2 bases clipped from V and 6 bases from J, the junction kept 6 bases outside the gene matches. This CDR3 reads CASSLAGGMNGYTF. CDR3 nucleotides: TGTGCCAGCAGTTTAGCAGGGGGTATGAATGGCTACACCTTC.

The rearrangement uses TRBV2 and TRBJ2-2; the D gene is possibly TRBD2 (6 bases). Per germline, CDR1 SNHLY and CDR2 FYNNEI. Deletions cut 1 base from V and 0 bases from J, with 12 bases between. CDR3 length: 17 amino acids. CDR3 region: CASSEGGLATNTGELFF. CDR3 in DNA: TGTGCCAGCAGTGAAGGTGGGCTAGCGACGAACACCGGGGAGCTGTTTTTT.

The chain is built from TRBV4-1 and TRBJ2-1; 9 bases align to TRBD2. CDR3 length equals 14 residues. V trimming: 4 bases; J trimming: 9 bases; junction bases outside the gene matches: 7. Germline CDR1 reads MGHRA; CDR2 reads YSYEKL. CDR3 sequence reads: CASSLIAGDTEQFF. The DNA for the CDR3 is TGCGCCAGCAGCCTCATAGCGGGAGATACTGAGCAGTTCTTC.

This chain uses TRBV5-1 with TRBJ2-7; D is ambiguous. The CDR3 consists of 13 residues. Trimming stripped 0 bases from V and 3 bases from J, with 7 bases between. Germline V gene sequence: CDR1 SGHRS, CDR2 YFSETQ. CDR3 in amino acids: CASSLGPDYEQYF. CDR3 sequence (DNA): TGCGCCAGCAGCTTGGGTCCCGACTACGAGCAGTACTTC.

The chain joins TRBV11-2 to TRBJ2-3, with D uncertain. Germline values: CDR1 SGHAT, CDR2 FQNNGV. This CDR3 spans 14 amino acids. V lost 5 bases, J lost 3 bases, and 12 bases lay in between. CDR3 DNA: TGTGCCAGCAGCAGACCGTTGGATACAGATACGCAGTATTTT. This encodes CASSRPLDTDTQYF.

This chain connects TRBV4-1 to TRBJ2-1, with 7 bases lining up with TRBD1. The CDR3 is 15 amino acids. Germline V gene lookup returns CDR1 MGHRA and CDR2 YSYEKL. Unmatched junction bases numbered 4, after V lost 0 bases and J lost 5 bases. DNA of the CDR3: TGCGCCAGCAGCCAAGAAGAGACAGGGCACAATGAGCAGTTCTTC. Protein sequence: CASSQEETGHNEQFF.

As DNA, the CDR3 is TGTGCCAGCAGCGAAGACGCAGGGTTGGTATACGAGCAGTACTTC. It codes for CASSEDAGLVYEQYF. V and J are TRBV7-8 and TRBJ2-7; TRBD1 might be the D (5 bases). Germline CDR1 reads SGHVS; CDR2 reads FQNEAQ. The V gene lost 5 bases and the J gene lost 4 bases, with 18 bases spanning the gap. The CDR3 has 15 amino acids.

This sequence joins TRBV11-2 and TRBJ2-1; 7 bases map to TRBD1. Trimming at V came to 1 base and at J to 8 bases, leaving 5 bases not matched to a gene. Germline V gene lookup returns CDR1 SGHAT and CDR2 FQNNGV. CDR3 length: 14 amino acids. The CDR3 here is CASSLATGSDEQFF. CDR3 DNA: TGTGCCAGCAGCTTAGCGACAGGGTCAGATGAGCAGTTCTTC.

This chain links TRBV9 with TRBJ2-1; 9 bases map to TRBD2. The germline gives CDR1 SGDLS, CDR2 YYNGEE. The CDR3 spans 14 residues. The trim removed 0 bases at V and 8 bases at J, leaving 3 bases unmatched. The CDR3 DNA sequence: TGTGCCAGCAGCGTAGGGAGCGGGAGGTATGAGCAGTTCTTC. Translated, it gives CASSVGSGRYEQFF. The entire variable domain, with the rest obtained from reference TRBV9 and TRBJ2-1, is as follows: DSGVTQTPKHLITATGQRVTLRCSPRSGDLSVYWYQQSLDQGLQFLIQYYNGEERAKGNILERFSAQQFPDLHSELNLSSLELGDSALYFCASSVGSGRYEQFFGPGTRLTVL.

About this clone: Its ends do not fully match the called genes, so a read error is possible. The rearrangement links TRBV28 to TRBJ2-1; TRBD2 agrees at 8 bases. CDR3 length: 15 residues. CDR1 and CDR2 (germline): MDHEN, SYDVKM. DNA for the CDR3: TGTGCCGGCAGTGGGACGGGACTAGGGGGGGGTGAGCAGTTCTTC. Encoded protein: CAGSGTGLGGGEQFF.

The chain carries TRBV5-1 and TRBJ1-2, with 8 bases lining up with TRBD1. J was trimmed by 2 bases and V by 4 bases; bases with no gene match: 13. Germline loops: CDR1 SGHRS, CDR2 YFSETQ. The CDR3 length is 17 residues. For the CDR3, the DNA is TGCGCCAGCAGCCCCCACGCAGGGGGCGATTCCAACTATGGCTACACCTTC. It yields the protein CASSPHAGGDSNYGYTF. The full variable domain, rest sourced from reference TRBV5-1 and TRBJ1-2, is KAGVTQTPRYLIKTRGQQVTLSCSPISGHRSVSWYQQTPGQGLQFLFEYFSETQRNKGNFPGRFSGRQFSNSRSEMNVSTLELGDSALYLCASSPHAGGDSNYGYTFGSGTRLTVV.

This clone was observed a few times. The genes are TRBV5-6 and TRBJ2-1; D perhaps matches TRBD2 (6 bases). Trimming cost V 2 bases and J 8 bases, with 17 bases left between them. This CDR3 has 15 residues. Germline V CDR1 and CDR2: SGHDT, YYEEEE. The CDR3 nucleotides read TGTGCCAGCAGCTTAGCGGGCTCCACCGCGGATGAGCAGTTCTTC. Amino acid sequence: CASSLAGSTADEQFF.

V is TRBV9 and J is TRBJ2-5; 11 bases line up with TRBD2. The germline gives CDR1 SGDLS, CDR2 YYNGEE. The J segment lost 2 bases and the V segment lost 1 base, leaving 4 bases of the junction unmatched. This CDR3 has 16 amino acids. Written as DNA, the CDR3 is TGTGCCAGCAGCGTACGGGGACTAGCGGAACAAGAGACCCAGTACTTC. Its protein product is CASSVRGLAEQETQYF.

The rearrangement uses TRBV5-1 and TRBJ2-7, with 8 bases lining up with TRBD1. This CDR3 region has 16 residues. Trimming removed 4 bases from V and 3 bases from J; junction bases left unmatched: 12. Germline assignment: CDR1 SGHRS and CDR2 YFSETQ. Here the CDR3 DNA reads TGCGCCAGCAGCACCGACAGGGGACAGCGACTCTACGAGCAGTACTTC. This codes for CASSTDRGQRLYEQYF.